This T cell receptor beta chain came from a study of T cells in Graves' hyperthyroidism and ophthalmopathy. The ends were cut back, 5 bases at V and 5 bases at J, with 16 bases in the middle. The CDR3 has 13 residues. Germline CDR1 and CDR2: DFQATT and SNEGSKA (reference sequence). What was amplified from RNA transcripts were TCR beta CDR3 regions. Researchers ran a first-round RT-PCR on the TCR CDR3 using the HTBI primer set. TCRdb re-derived calls from the multiplex PCR reads in MiXCR, one entry per CDR3 protein. The sample carries nearly 750,000 distinct CDR3 sequences, 35% recorded once. Findings and caveats of the study: Also found in blood were most expanded thyroid clonotypes above 0.001.

This clonotype was seen many times. Antigen: not known. The sequenced material came from blood. The genes are TRBV20-1 and TRBJ2-7; D is unclear. The origin of this receptor is a woman aged 40-49 years with Graves' hyperthyroidism. CDR3 residues: CSACDPRPHEQYF. CDR3 coding DNA: TGCAGTGCTTGTGACCCCCGCCCCCACGAGCAGTACTTC.